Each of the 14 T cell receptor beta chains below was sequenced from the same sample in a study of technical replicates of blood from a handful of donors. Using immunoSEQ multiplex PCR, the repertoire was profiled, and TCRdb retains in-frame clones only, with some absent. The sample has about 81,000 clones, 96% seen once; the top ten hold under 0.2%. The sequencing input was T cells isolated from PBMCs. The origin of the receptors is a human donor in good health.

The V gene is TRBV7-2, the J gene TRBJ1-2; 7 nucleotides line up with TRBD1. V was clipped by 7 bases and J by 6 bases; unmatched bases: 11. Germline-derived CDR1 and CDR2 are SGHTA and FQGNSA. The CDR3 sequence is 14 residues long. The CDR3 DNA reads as TGTGCCAGCACCCCCGACAGGGTTTTTGATGGCTACACCTTC. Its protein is CASTPDRVFDGYTF.

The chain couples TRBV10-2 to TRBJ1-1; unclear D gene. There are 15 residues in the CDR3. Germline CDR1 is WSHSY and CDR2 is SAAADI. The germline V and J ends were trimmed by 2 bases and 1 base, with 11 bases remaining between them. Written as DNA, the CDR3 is TGCGCCAGCAGTGAGGGCCGGGGATCGAACACTGAAGCTTTCTTT. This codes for CASSEGRGSNTEAFF.

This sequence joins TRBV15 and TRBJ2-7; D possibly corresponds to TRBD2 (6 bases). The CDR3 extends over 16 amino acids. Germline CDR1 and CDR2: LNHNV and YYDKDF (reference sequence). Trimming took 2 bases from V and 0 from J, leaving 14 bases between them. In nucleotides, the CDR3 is TGTGCCACCAGCAGATCCGTTTCCGGGAGCTCCTACGAGCAGTACTTC. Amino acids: CATSRSVSGSSYEQYF. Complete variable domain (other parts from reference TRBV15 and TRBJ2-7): DAMVIQNPRYQVTQFGKPVTLSCSQTLNHNVMYWYQQKSSQAPKLLFHYYDKDFNNEADTPDNFQSRRPNTSFCFLDIRSPGLGDTAMYLCATSRSVSGSSYEQYFGPGTRLTVT.

The CDR3 reads CAISNTEAFF. CDR3 sequence (DNA): TGTGCCATCTCGAACACTGAAGCTTTCTTT. The chain employs TRBV7-9 and TRBJ1-1; D is uncertain. Trimming removed 10 bases from V and 1 base from J, with 4 bases in between. The CDR3 runs 10 residues. Germline CDR1 SEHNR, CDR2 FQNEAQ (reference sequence).

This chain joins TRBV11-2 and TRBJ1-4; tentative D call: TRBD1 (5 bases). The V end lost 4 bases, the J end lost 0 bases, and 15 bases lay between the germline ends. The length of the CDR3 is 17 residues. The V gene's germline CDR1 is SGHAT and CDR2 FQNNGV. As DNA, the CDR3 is TGTGCCAGCAGCTCATGGGGGGGGACTGCAACTAATGAAAAACTGTTTTTT. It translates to CASSSWGGTATNEKLFF.

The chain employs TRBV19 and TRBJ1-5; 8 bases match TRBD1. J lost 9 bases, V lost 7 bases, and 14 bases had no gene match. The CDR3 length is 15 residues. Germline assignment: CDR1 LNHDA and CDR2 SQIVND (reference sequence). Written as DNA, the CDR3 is TGTGCCAGTATGCCTGGACAGGGAAAGGGTTGGCCCCAGCATTTT. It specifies CASMPGQGKGWPQHF.

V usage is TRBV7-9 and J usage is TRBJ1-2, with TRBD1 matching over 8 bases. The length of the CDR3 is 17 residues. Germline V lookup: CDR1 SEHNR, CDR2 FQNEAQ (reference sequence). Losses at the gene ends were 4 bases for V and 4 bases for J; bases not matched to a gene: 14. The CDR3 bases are TGTGCCAGCAGCTCTCCTTCGGAACAGGGGGGGCGCTATGGCTACACCTTC. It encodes CASSSPSEQGGRYGYTF.

In DNA form, the CDR3 reads TGTGCCAGCAGTTACGGGACAGGGGCCTATAATTCACCCCTCCACTTT. Its translation is CASSYGTGAYNSPLHF. This sequence joins TRBV6-5 and TRBJ1-6; 10 nucleotides align to TRBD1. After removal of 2 bases from V and 2 bases from J, the junction contained 0 bases not matched to a gene. The germline V gene has CDR1 MNHEY and CDR2 SVGAGI. The CDR3 runs to 16 residues.

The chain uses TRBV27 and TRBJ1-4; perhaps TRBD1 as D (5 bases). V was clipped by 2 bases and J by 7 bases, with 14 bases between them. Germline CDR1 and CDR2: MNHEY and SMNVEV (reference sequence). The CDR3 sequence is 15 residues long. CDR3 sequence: CASSLGAGQSEKLFF. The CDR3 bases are TGTGCCAGCAGTTTAGGGGCAGGGCAAAGTGAAAAACTGTTTTTT. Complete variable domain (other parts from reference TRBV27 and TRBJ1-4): EAQVTQNPRYLITVTGKKLTVTCSQNMNHEYMSWYRQDPGLGLRQIYYSMNVEVTDKGDVPEGYKVSRKEKRNFPLILESPSPNQTSLYFCASSLGAGQSEKLFFGSGTQLSVL.

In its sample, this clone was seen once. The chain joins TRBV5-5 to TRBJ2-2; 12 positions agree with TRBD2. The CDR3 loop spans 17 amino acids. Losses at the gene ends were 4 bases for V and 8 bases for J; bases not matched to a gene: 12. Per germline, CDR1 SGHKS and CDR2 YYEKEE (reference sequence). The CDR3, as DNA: TGTGCCAGCAGCCCATATACGACTAGCGGGAGCGTGGGGGAGCTGTTTTTT. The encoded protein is CASSPYTTSGSVGELFF.

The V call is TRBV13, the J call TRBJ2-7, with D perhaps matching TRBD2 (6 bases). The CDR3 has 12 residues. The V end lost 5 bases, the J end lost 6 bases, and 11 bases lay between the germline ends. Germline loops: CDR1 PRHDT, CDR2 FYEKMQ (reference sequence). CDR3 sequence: CASSPRGSEQYF. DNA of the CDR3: TGTGCCAGCAGCCCCCGGGGGTCCGAGCAGTACTTC.

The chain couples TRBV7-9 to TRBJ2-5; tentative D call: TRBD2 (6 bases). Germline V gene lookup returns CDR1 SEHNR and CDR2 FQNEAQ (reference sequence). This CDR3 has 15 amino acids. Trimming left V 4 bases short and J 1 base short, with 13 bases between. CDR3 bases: TGTGCCAGCAGCTCCGGAGCGGGCTTCCAAGAGACCCAGTACTTC. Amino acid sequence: CASSSGAGFQETQYF.

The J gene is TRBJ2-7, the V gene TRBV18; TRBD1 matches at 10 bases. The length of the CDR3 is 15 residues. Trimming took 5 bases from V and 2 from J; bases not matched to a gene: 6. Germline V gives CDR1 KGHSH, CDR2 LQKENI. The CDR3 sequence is CASSSPGQGTYEQYF. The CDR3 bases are TGTGCCAGCTCAAGTCCGGGACAGGGGACCTACGAGCAGTACTTC. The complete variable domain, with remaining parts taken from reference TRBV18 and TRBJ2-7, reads NAGVMQNPRHLVRRRGQEARLRCSPMKGHSHVYWYRQLPEEGLKFMVYLQKENIIDESGMPKERFSAEFPKEGPSILRIQQVVRGDSAAYFCASSSPGQGTYEQYFGPGTRLTVT.

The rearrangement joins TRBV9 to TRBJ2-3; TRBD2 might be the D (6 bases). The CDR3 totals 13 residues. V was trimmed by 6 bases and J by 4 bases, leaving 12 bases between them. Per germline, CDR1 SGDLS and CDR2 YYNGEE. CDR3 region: CASNREQPDTQYF. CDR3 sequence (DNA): TGTGCCAGCAATCGGGAGCAGCCAGATACGCAGTATTTT.